These 18 T cell receptor beta chains were sequenced from one sample in a study of blood T cell repertoires in COVID-19. Generated by immunoSEQ multiplex PCR, the TCRdb table keeps only in-frame clones and is missing some. In the table there are 200,000 to 250,000 clones, about 91% of which are singletons. The sequenced sample was peripheral blood. These receptors came from a woman aged 25 to 39 with COVID-19, enrolled during active disease.

V usage is TRBV30 and J usage is TRBJ2-2, with D perhaps matching TRBD1 (6 bases). The CDR3 covers 13 residues. V was cut by 7 bases and J by 6 bases, with 15 bases left in between. From germline, CDR1 is GTSNPN and CDR2 SVGIG (reference sequence). The CDR3 DNA sequence: TGTGCCTACAAGTCAGGGGATCCCGGGGAGCTGTTTTTT. Residues: CAYKSGDPGELFF. The full variable domain, in which reference TRBV30 and TRBJ2-2 provide the parts outside the CDR3, is SQTIHQWPATLVQPVGSPLSLECTVEGTSNPNLYWYRQAAGRGLQLLFYSVGIGQISSEVPQNLSASRPQDRQFILSSKKLLLSDSGFYLCAYKSGDPGELFFGEGSRLTVL.

The chain joins TRBV9 to TRBJ2-3, with 9 bases identical to TRBD2. Germline V lookup: CDR1 SGDLS, CDR2 YYNGEE. The CDR3 sequence is 17 residues long. Trimming at V came to 0 bases and at J to 5 bases, leaving 10 bases not matched to a gene. The CDR3 coding sequence is TGTGCCAGCAGCGTAGCGGTCAGCGGGAGGAGGGGAGATACGCAGTATTTT. It codes for CASSVAVSGRRGDTQYF.

This clone was seen just once. V usage is TRBV12-3 or TRBV12-4 and J usage is TRBJ1-4, with D hard to call. The CDR3 spans 12 residues. The V and J ends lost 3 bases and 4 bases respectively, with 3 bases between them. Here the CDR3 reads CASSFGNEKLFF. The CDR3 DNA is TGTGCCAGCAGTTTCGGTAATGAAAAACTGTTTTTT.

This clone was observed a handful of times. The chain couples TRBV6-6 to TRBJ2-7; 7 bases match TRBD2. With V trimmed by 6 bases and J by 7 bases, 6 bases remained unmatched. CDR1 MNHNY and CDR2 SVGAGI come from the germline V gene (reference sequence). This CDR3 contains 12 residues. CDR3 amino acids: CASSLPAGEQYV. CDR3 coding DNA: TGTGCCAGCAGCCTTCCAGCGGGGGAGCAGTACGTC.

This rearrangement joins TRBV2 to TRBJ2-7; D unclear. The germline V gene has CDR1 SNHLY and CDR2 FYNNEI. V was trimmed by 6 bases and J by 2 bases, leaving 5 bases between them. CDR3 length: 11 amino acids. The CDR3 loop is CASSTAYEQYF. The CDR3 DNA reads TGTGCCAGCAGCACGGCCTACGAGCAGTACTTC.

The V and J genes are TRBV3-1 (or the pseudogene TRBV3-2) and TRBJ2-1; the D gene is possibly TRBD2 (6 bases). The CDR3 is 14 amino acids. V lost 2 bases and J lost 7, with 12 bases in between. Germline V CDR1 and CDR2: LGHDT, YNNKEL (reference sequence). CDR3 sequence reads: CASSQTSYQNEQFF. The CDR3 DNA reads as TGTGCCAGCAGCCAAACTAGCTACCAGAATGAGCAGTTCTTC.

The gene calls are TRBV5-4 and TRBJ2-5; TRBD2 matches at 9 bases. The CDR3 extends over 15 amino acids. The V gene's germline CDR1 is SGHNT and CDR2 YYREEE (reference sequence). With 4 bases clipped from V and 5 bases from J, the junction kept 9 bases outside the gene matches. CDR3 protein: CASSPTSGSQETQYF. As DNA, the CDR3 is TGTGCCAGCAGCCCGACTAGCGGATCTCAGGAGACCCAGTACTTC.

This clone has only a few counts. The chain couples TRBV7-9 to TRBJ2-2; perhaps TRBD2 as D (6 bases). The V end lost 5 bases, the J end lost 6 bases, and 19 bases lay between the germline ends. From germline, CDR1 is SEHNR and CDR2 FQNEAQ (reference sequence). The CDR3 spans 16 residues. DNA of the CDR3: TGTGCCAGCAGCCCCTACCGCGGGGTTACGGCCGGGGAGCTGTTTTTT. It is translated as CASSPYRGVTAGELFF.

The chain recombines TRBV7-8 with TRBJ1-3; no definite D call. Per germline, CDR1 SGHVS and CDR2 FQNEAQ. The CDR3 contains 14 residues. The V and J ends lost 1 base and 0 bases respectively, with 4 bases between them. CDR3 coding DNA: TGTGCCAGCAGCTTAGGAGCCTCTGGAAACACCATATATTTT. Its protein is CASSLGASGNTIYF.

This rearrangement joins TRBV13 to TRBJ1-1; D is uncertain. Trimming took 0 bases from V and 5 from J, leaving 7 bases between them. Germline V gene sequence: CDR1 PRHDT, CDR2 FYEKMQ (reference sequence). The CDR3 consists of 13 residues. CDR3: CASSLGGSTEAFF. For the CDR3, the DNA is TGTGCCAGCAGCTTAGGGGGGAGTACTGAAGCTTTCTTT.

This clone came up once. The genes are TRBV11-3 and TRBJ2-3; D unclear. Trimming took off 6 bases at V and 0 bases at J, with 13 bases between the two ends. This CDR3 is built from 15 residues. Per the germline V gene, CDR1 is SGHNT and CDR2 is YENEEA. CDR3 sequence reads: CASSRLALSTDTQYF. The CDR3 nucleotides are TGTGCCAGCAGTCGATTGGCCCTTAGCACAGATACGCAGTATTTT.

This chain connects TRBV10-3 to TRBJ2-3; D might be TRBD2 (6 bases). CDR1 is ENHRY and CDR2 is SYGVKD in the germline V gene. The germline V and J ends were trimmed by 0 bases and 2 bases, with 24 bases remaining between them. This CDR3 spans 20 amino acids. The CDR3 DNA reads TGTGCCATCAGTGAGTCGAATTCGGGTCCGGGGGACTCAAACACAGATACGCAGTATTTT. Amino acid sequence: CAISESNSGPGDSNTDTQYF.

This chain uses TRBV7-2 with TRBJ2-2; no definite D call. The CDR3 sequence is 14 residues long. V was trimmed by 3 bases and J by 3 bases, leaving 8 bases between them. Germline CDR1 SGHTA, CDR2 FQGNSA. CDR3 in DNA: TGTGCCAGCAGCTTGATCGGTTACACCGGGGAGCTGTTTTTT. Protein: CASSLIGYTGELFF.

This clone came up once. The V gene is TRBV9, the J gene TRBJ2-1, with 13 bases matching TRBD2. The germline CDR1 and CDR2 sequences are SGDLS and YYNGEE. CDR3 length: 16 residues. Losses at the gene ends were 3 bases for V and 7 bases for J; bases not matched to a gene: 7. The CDR3 spells CASSGPPGLAGNEQFF. DNA of the CDR3: TGTGCCAGCAGCGGCCCCCCGGGACTAGCGGGGAATGAGCAGTTCTTC.

This sequence joins TRBV19 and TRBJ2-6; TRBD2 matches 15 bases. The CDR3 consists of 24 residues. V was clipped by 4 bases and J by 0 bases; unmatched bases: 19. CDR1 and CDR2 from the germline V gene are LNHDA and SQIVND (reference sequence). CDR3 DNA: TGTGCCAGTAGTACCCAACATGGGAGCGGGACTAGCGGGAGGCCCAGCTCTGGGGCCAACGTCCTGACTTTC. It codes for CASSTQHGSGTSGRPSSGANVLTF.

This chain connects TRBV5-1 to TRBJ2-1; the D gene is possibly TRBD1 (7 bases). The CDR3 totals 14 residues. V was cut by 4 bases and J by 5 bases, with 13 bases left in between. Germline-derived CDR1 and CDR2 are SGHRS and YFSETQ. The CDR3 is CASSAGTEDNEQFF. In DNA form, the CDR3 reads TGCGCCAGCAGCGCGGGGACAGAGGACAATGAGCAGTTCTTC.

The chain has TRBV15 and TRBJ1-4, with 9 bases aligning to TRBD1. CDR3 length equals 17 residues. Germline-derived CDR1 and CDR2 are LNHNV and YYDKDF (reference sequence). V was pared by 3 bases and J by 2 bases, with 7 bases of the junction left unmatched. Here the CDR3 reads CATSSNRGRRTNEKLFF. For the CDR3, the DNA is TGTGCCACCAGCAGTAACAGGGGGCGAAGGACTAATGAAAAACTGTTTTTT.

The V gene is TRBV4-2, the J gene TRBJ2-1; 9 positions match TRBD2. Losses at the gene ends were 4 bases for V and 5 bases for J; bases not matched to a gene: 6. From germline, CDR1 is LGHNA and CDR2 YNFKEQ. The CDR3 has 15 residues. The CDR3 loop reads CASSRRLAENNEQFF. CDR3 coding DNA: TGTGCCAGCAGCCGGCGACTAGCGGAAAACAATGAGCAGTTCTTC.